These 19 T cell receptor beta chains were all obtained from the same sample, sequenced in a study of T cells in Graves' hyperthyroidism and ophthalmopathy (dated by TCRdb to between 2019 and 2020). Libraries came from multiplex PCR. Sequencing was carried out with an Illumina HiSeq 2000. The TCR beta CDR3 regions were amplified from RNA transcripts. A first-round RT-PCR of the TCR CDR3 used the HTBI primer set with the Qiagen OneStep RT-PCR kit. TCRdb took the public reads, trimmed them with fastp at Q25, ran MiXCR for clone calling and kept in-frame beta chains. Rows matching on CDR3 protein sequence are summarized as one entry with the most common DNA and genes. This sample holds some 720,000 distinct CDR3 sequences; about 17% were observed only once. Approximately 8.4% of the sample belongs to the ten largest clones. The sequencing input was blood. The receptors shown here come from a man aged 18-30 years with Graves' hyperthyroidism.

This clonotype was detected many times. The rearrangement joins TRBV20-1 to TRBJ1-5; maybe TRBD1 (6 bases). The CDR3 covers 13 residues. Per the germline V gene, CDR1 is DFQATT and CDR2 is SNEGSKA (reference sequence). V lost 5 bases to trimming and J lost 5 bases, with 13 bases between them. This CDR3 reads CSASQGGDQPQHF. Written as DNA, the CDR3 is TGCAGTGCTTCACAGGGAGGGGATCAGCCCCAGCATTTT.

The chain is built from TRBV6-1 and TRBJ2-1; D remains ambiguous. Germline V gene sequence: CDR1 MNHNS, CDR2 SASEGT. The CDR3 sequence is 13 residues long. Trimming took off 6 bases at V and 6 bases at J, with 12 bases between the two ends. The DNA for the CDR3 is TGTGCCAGCAGGTCCCTTTGGGGCAATGAGCAGTTCTTC. This encodes CASRSLWGNEQFF.

The chain is built from TRBV13 and TRBJ2-3; the match to TRBD2 covers 9 bases. The J segment lost 6 bases and the V segment lost 4 bases, leaving 8 bases of the junction unmatched. The CDR3 consists of 15 residues. Germline V gene data show CDR1 as PRHDT and CDR2 as FYEKMQ (reference sequence). The CDR3 DNA reads TGTGCCAGCAGCTCAGGGCGGGAGGGCAGGGATACGCAGTATTTT. This gives the protein CASSSGREGRDTQYF.

This clonotype was detected only a few times. The CDR3 region is CASSLRGEKGNYGYTF. In nucleotides, the CDR3 is TGTGCCAGCAGCCTGCGCGGGGAAAAGGGAAACTATGGCTACACCTTC. This chain links TRBV3-1 with TRBJ1-2; D is unresolved. The CDR3 spans 16 residues. Germline V gene data show CDR1 as LGHDT and CDR2 as YNNKEL (reference sequence). The V and J ends lost 4 bases and 2 bases respectively, with 17 bases between them.

This clonotype was seen more than once but under ten times. This chain connects TRBV15 to TRBJ2-1; a possible D gene is TRBD2 (7 bases). The germline V gene has CDR1 LNHNV and CDR2 YYDKDF (reference sequence). V was pared by 5 bases and J by 6 bases, with 26 bases between. The CDR3 covers 18 residues. CDR3 in DNA: TGTGCCACCAGCGCCGAGGAGTCGGGGGGCCGACTTGTCAATGAGCAGTTCTTC. The encoded protein is CATSAEESGGRLVNEQFF. Variable domain in full (rest from reference TRBV15 and TRBJ2-1): DAMVIQNPRYQVTQFGKPVTLSCSQTLNHNVMYWYQQKSSQAPKLLFHYYDKDFNNEADTPDNFQSRRPNTSFCFLDIRSPGLGDTAMYLCATSAEESGGRLVNEQFFGPGTRLTVL.

This clonotype was observed at least ten times. This chain uses TRBV28 with TRBJ1-4; no reliable D call. Germline CDR1 is MDHEN and CDR2 is SYDVKM. The CDR3 totals 13 residues. Trimming left V 3 bases short and J 4 bases short, with 6 bases between. CDR3 sequence reads: CASSLFGNEKLFF. As DNA, the CDR3 is TGTGCCAGCAGTTTGTTCGGTAATGAAAAACTGTTTTTT.

This clonotype has a handful of counts. The V and J genes are TRBV18 and TRBJ1-2; TRBD1 agrees at 9 bases. The CDR3 loop spans 16 amino acids. J was trimmed by 4 bases and V by 3 bases; bases with no gene match: 9. CDR1 and CDR2 from the germline V gene are KGHSH and LQKENI. The CDR3 DNA follows: TGTGCCAGCTCACCGACCCGGGACAGGGAATCCTATGGCTACACCTTC. Translated, it gives CASSPTRDRESYGYTF.

A word on this clonotype: Being one base from a much bigger clone, this may be a read error. This chain links TRBV28 with TRBJ2-1; the D gene is possibly TRBD2 (7 bases). The CDR3 totals 13 residues. Looked up from germline, CDR1 is MDHEN and CDR2 is SYDVKM. The V and J ends lost 5 bases and 9 bases respectively, with 14 bases between them. CDR3 nucleotides: TGTGCCAGCAGTGCCCCCGGGGGGCCTGAGCAGTTCTTC. It yields the protein CASSAPGGPEQFF.

This sequence joins TRBV6-2 or TRBV6-3 and TRBJ2-1, with 9 bases fitting TRBD2. Looked up from germline, CDR1 is MNHEY and CDR2 is SVGEGT. The trim removed 5 bases at V and 3 bases at J, leaving 11 bases unmatched. The CDR3 runs 17 residues. The CDR3 DNA reads TGTGCCAGCAGTCCCTCCCTCCTAGCGGGATACTACAATGAGCAGTTCTTC. It encodes CASSPSLLAGYYNEQFF.

The rearrangement uses TRBV28 and TRBJ2-7, with 11 bases identical to TRBD2. V lost 5 bases, J lost 5 bases, and 8 bases stayed unmatched. CDR1 MDHEN and CDR2 SYDVKM come from the germline V gene. The CDR3 consists of 15 residues. The CDR3 nucleotides read TGTGCCAGCAGTCTGCTAGCGGGAGGCCTCCACGAGCAGTACTTC. Translation gives CASSLLAGGLHEQYF.

With respect to this clonotype: A much larger clone differs by one base, so this may be a read error. The chain combines TRBV11-2 with TRBJ1-2, with 7 bases matching TRBD1. This CDR3 has 13 residues. Germline V gene lookup returns CDR1 SGHAT and CDR2 FQNNGV. The CDR3 coding sequence is TGTGCCGGCAGTTCTCGGACAGGCTATGGCTACACCTTC. It translates to CAGSSRTGYGYTF. Full variable domain (outside the CDR3, taken from reference TRBV11-2 and TRBJ1-2): EAGVAQSPRYKIIEKRQSVAFWCNPISGHATLYWYQQILGQGPKLLIQFQNNGVVDDSQLPKDRFSAERLKGVDSTLKIQPAKLEDSAVYLCAGSSRTGYGYTFGSGTRLTVV.

This chain connects TRBV9 to TRBJ1-1; 8 nucleotides align to TRBD1. CDR3 size: 14 residues. V gave up 3 bases and J gave up 0 bases; unmatched junction bases: 1. CDR1 and CDR2 (germline): SGDLS, YYNGEE. The CDR3 DNA reads as TGTGCCAGCAGCGCGACAGGGGTGAACACTGAAGCTTTCTTT. This gives the protein CASSATGVNTEAFF.

This rearrangement joins TRBV9 to TRBJ2-1; TRBD2 matches 12 bases. The V gene end was trimmed by 4 bases and the J gene end by 9 bases; junction bases not matched to a gene: 14. Germline V lookup: CDR1 SGDLS, CDR2 YYNGEE. The CDR3 is 17 residues long. The CDR3 spells CASSLSSSGREWAEQFF. The CDR3 region has the DNA TGTGCCAGCAGCTTAAGCTCTAGCGGGAGGGAATGGGCTGAGCAGTTCTTC.

This clonotype was seen repeatedly, ten times or more. This chain connects TRBV18 to TRBJ1-1, with a weak D call TRBD1 (5 bases). Germline V CDR1 and CDR2: KGHSH, LQKENI. The V end was cut by 0 bases, the J end by 5 bases, with 10 bases between. This CDR3 has 14 amino acids. CDR3 sequence (DNA): TGTGCCAGCTCACCACCCCCAGGGCGGACTGAAGCTTTCTTT. Its translation is CASSPPPGRTEAFF.

The chain uses TRBV18 and TRBJ2-2; D is possibly TRBD2 (6 bases). The CDR3 totals 16 residues. CDR1 and CDR2 (germline): KGHSH, LQKENI. V lost 2 bases and J lost 5, with 15 bases in between. The CDR3 loop is CASSPTQEGRTGELFF. For the CDR3, the DNA is TGTGCCAGCTCACCAACGCAGGAGGGCCGAACCGGGGAGCTGTTTTTT.

In its sample, this clonotype was seen many times. The gene calls are TRBV11-2 and TRBJ2-3, with D perhaps matching TRBD2 (5 bases). The CDR3 sequence is 14 residues long. Trimming removed 4 bases at V and 5 bases at J, with 13 bases between. The V gene's germline CDR1 is SGHAT and CDR2 FQNNGV. The chain's CDR3 is CASSSASRGDTQYF. The CDR3 region has the DNA TGTGCCAGCAGCTCAGCTAGCCGCGGAGATACGCAGTATTTT.

The rearrangement uses TRBV9 and TRBJ2-1, with 12 nucleotides matching TRBD2. This CDR3 contains 22 residues. Germline V gene data show CDR1 as SGDLS and CDR2 as YYNGEE. Germline trimming cut 3 bases from V and 0 bases from J; bases unmatched to any gene: 19. This CDR3 reads CASSAPLTPGTSGQSSYNEQFF. CDR3 nucleotides: TGTGCCAGCAGCGCTCCCCTCACACCGGGGACTAGCGGGCAGAGCTCCTACAATGAGCAGTTCTTC.

As regards this clonotype: This may come from a read error, since a much larger clone is one base off. The chain employs TRBV28 and TRBJ2-1; 8 bases are shared with TRBD2. The CDR3 has 15 residues. Germline assignment: CDR1 MDHEN and CDR2 SYDVKM. The CDR3 protein is CASSLYREGNDERFF. The CDR3 nucleotides are TGTGCCAGCAGTTTATATCGGGAGGGGAACGATGAGCGGTTCTTC.

This sequence joins TRBV19 and TRBJ2-7; the match to TRBD1 covers 7 bases. Looked up from germline, CDR1 is LNHDA and CDR2 is SQIVND (reference sequence). Trimming at V came to 5 bases and at J to 2 bases, leaving 9 bases not matched to a gene. The length of the CDR3 is 15 residues. The CDR3 DNA is TGTGCCAGTAGTGCAGCCGGGACAGCAACCTACGAGCAGTACTTC. It encodes CASSAAGTATYEQYF.